This T cell receptor (beta chain) was captured in a study of blood T cell repertoires in COVID-19. Study overall: Sites across the United States, Italy and Spain contributed samples from acute and convalescent COVID-19. PBMCs, B-cell-depleted T cells, or T cells were the source of the cDNA or gDNA that made up the material.

Trimming shortened V by 5 bases and J by 4 bases, and 8 bases separated the two germline ends. The CDR3 extends over 12 amino acids. Germline assignment: CDR1 SEHNR and CDR2 FQNEAQ (reference sequence). The Seattle patients, enrolled during active infection, were followed longitudinally. Method: immunoSEQ multiplex PCR; TCRdb's copy keeps in-frame clones and lacks some. This sample yields just over 250,000 clones, of which over 75% are seen a single time; approximately 10% belongs to the top ten. The sequence was collected from a woman in her sixties or seventies with COVID-19, enrolled during active disease. J is TRBJ2-5 and V is TRBV7-9; D ambiguous. The sequencing input was peripheral blood. The CDR3 nucleotides read TGTGCCAGCAGCGAGCCTTCAGAGACCCAGTACTTC. Encoded protein: CASSEPSETQYF.